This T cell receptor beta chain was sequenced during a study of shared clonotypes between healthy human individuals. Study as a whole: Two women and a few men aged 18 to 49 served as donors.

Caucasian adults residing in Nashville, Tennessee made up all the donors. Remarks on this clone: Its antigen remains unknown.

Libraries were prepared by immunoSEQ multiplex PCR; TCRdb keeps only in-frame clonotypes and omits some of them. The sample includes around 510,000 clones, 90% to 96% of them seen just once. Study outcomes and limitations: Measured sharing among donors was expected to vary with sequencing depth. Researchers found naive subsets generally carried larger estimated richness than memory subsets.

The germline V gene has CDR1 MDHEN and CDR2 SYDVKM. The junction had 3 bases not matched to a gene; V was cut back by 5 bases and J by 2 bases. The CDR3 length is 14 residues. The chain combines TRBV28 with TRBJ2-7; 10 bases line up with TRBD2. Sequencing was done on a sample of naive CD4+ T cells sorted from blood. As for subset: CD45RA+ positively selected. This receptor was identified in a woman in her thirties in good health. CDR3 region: CASSPSGRAYEQYF. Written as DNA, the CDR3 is TGTGCCAGCAGTCCTAGCGGGAGAGCCTACGAGCAGTACTTC. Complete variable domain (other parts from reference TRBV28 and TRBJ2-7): DVKVTQSSRYLVKRTGEKVFLECVQDMDHENMFWYRQDPGLGLRLIYFSYDVKMKEKGDIPEGYSVSREKKERFSLILESASTNQTSMYLCASSPSGRAYEQYFGPGTRLTVT.